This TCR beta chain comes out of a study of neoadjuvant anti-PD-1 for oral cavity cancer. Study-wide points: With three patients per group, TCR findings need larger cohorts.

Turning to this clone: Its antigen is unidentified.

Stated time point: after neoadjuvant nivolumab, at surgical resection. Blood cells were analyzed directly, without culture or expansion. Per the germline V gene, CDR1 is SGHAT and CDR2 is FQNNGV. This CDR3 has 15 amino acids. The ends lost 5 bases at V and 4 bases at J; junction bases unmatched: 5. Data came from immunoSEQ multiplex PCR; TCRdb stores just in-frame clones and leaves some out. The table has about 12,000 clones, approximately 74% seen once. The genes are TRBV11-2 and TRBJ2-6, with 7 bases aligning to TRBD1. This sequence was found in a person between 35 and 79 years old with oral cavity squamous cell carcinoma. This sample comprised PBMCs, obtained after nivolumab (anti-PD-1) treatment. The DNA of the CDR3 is TGTGCCAGCAGCATTACAGGGGCCGGGGCCAACGTCCTGACTTTC. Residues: CASSITGAGANVLTF.